The 8 T cell receptor beta chains in this list originate from one sample, sequenced in a study of T cell changes during pregnancy in multiple sclerosis. The method was immunoSEQ multiplex PCR; TCRdb's version includes in-frame clones alone and lacks a portion of them. The sample records roughly 20,000 clones, about nine tenths being singletons. The material sequenced was CD8+ T cells from peripheral blood mononuclear cells, taken in the third trimester of pregnancy. The receptors originated from a female donor in good health, enrolled as a control in a pregnancy study.

The chain couples TRBV15 to TRBJ2-3; D might be TRBD1 (5 bases). The CDR3 runs to 13 residues. Trimming shortened V by 4 bases and J by 4 bases, and 9 bases separated the two germline ends. Per germline, CDR1 LNHNV and CDR2 YYDKDF (reference sequence). As DNA, the CDR3 is TGTGCCACCAGCAACTCCAGGGCAGATACGCAGTATTTT. Protein product: CATSNSRADTQYF.

J is TRBJ2-7 and V is TRBV28, with 9 nucleotides matching TRBD2. The CDR3 sequence is 13 residues long. CDR1 is MDHEN, CDR2 SYDVKM, per germline. The trim removed 5 bases at V and 4 bases at J, leaving 3 bases unmatched. As DNA, the CDR3 is TGTGCCAGCAGTATTAGCGGGAGTTACGAGCAGTACTTC. Encoded protein: CASSISGSYEQYF.

The CDR3 region is CASSLILPDGGRGSYGYTF. The DNA for the CDR3 is TGTGCCAGCAGCTTAATTCTCCCGGACGGAGGGCGTGGGTCCTATGGCTACACCTTC. V and J are TRBV7-9 and TRBJ1-2; D gene unclear. V was pared by 2 bases and J by 4 bases, with 26 bases between. From germline, CDR1 is SEHNR and CDR2 FQNEAQ (reference sequence). The CDR3 extends over 19 amino acids.

The genes are TRBV15 and TRBJ2-7, with 9 bases identical to TRBD1. Trimming took 1 base from V and 7 from J; bases not matched to a gene: 11. Germline V gives CDR1 LNHNV, CDR2 YYDKDF (reference sequence). The CDR3 has 16 residues. CDR3 residues: CATSRGTGGESEEQYF. CDR3 DNA: TGTGCCACCAGCAGAGGAACAGGGGGCGAGTCTGAGGAGCAGTACTTC.

The chain links TRBV27 to TRBJ2-1, with 8 bases fitting TRBD1. Germline V gene lookup returns CDR1 MNHEY and CDR2 SMNVEV (reference sequence). Trimming removed 5 bases from V and 8 bases from J; junction bases left unmatched: 8. The CDR3 length is 14 residues. In DNA, the CDR3 is TGTGCCAGCAGTCCGGGACAGGTGGTCCATGAGCAGTTCTTC. Translating it yields CASSPGQVVHEQFF.

This chain connects TRBV28 to TRBJ1-2; D gene unclear. From germline, CDR1 is MDHEN and CDR2 SYDVKM. The CDR3 consists of 13 residues. V was clipped by 4 bases and J by 4 bases, with 10 bases between them. The CDR3 loop reads CASSSPGSYGYTF. CDR3 coding DNA: TGTGCCAGCAGTTCCCCAGGCAGCTATGGCTACACCTTC.

This sequence joins TRBV5-4 and TRBJ1-5, with D hard to call. This CDR3 spans 17 amino acids. The germline CDR1 and CDR2 sequences are SGHNT and YYREEE (reference sequence). V was trimmed by 0 bases and J by 1 base, leaving 14 bases between them. CDR3 residues: CASSLGGKGGSNQPQHF. The DNA of the CDR3 is TGTGCCAGCAGCTTGGGAGGGAAGGGTGGAAGCAATCAGCCCCAGCATTTT.

A note on this clone: One end of the junction fails to match germline, which may point to a read error. This chain joins TRBV11-2 and TRBJ2-1; TRBD1 might be the D (6 bases). CDR1 is SGHAT and CDR2 is FQNNGV in the germline V gene. CDR3 size: 13 residues. The CDR3 loop is CASSLVRGYEQFF. The CDR3 DNA is TGTGCCAGCAGTTTAGTCAGGGGTTATGAGCAGTTCTTC.